This record covers a single T cell receptor beta chain. It lacks a known antigen. No base qualities exist here, and no much larger clone lies one base off it. TCRbeta CDR3 regions were amplified from genomic DNA by means of the immunoSEQ Assay, a bias-controlled multiplex PCR. On the authors' methods: Within the assay, amplification of reference gene primers was used to estimate how many nucleated cells each sample contained. Sequence reads were collapsed and filtered to measure the absolute abundance of every unique TCRbeta CDR3 rearrangement. For each sample, productive Simpson clonality was calculated by taking the square root of Simpson's diversity index across productive rearrangements. The immuneACCESS repertoire file appears here via TCRdb, limited to in-frame rearrangements. These files lack a portion of the clones; in checked studies, under half of the deficit traces to unresolved V genes, and the cause of the others is not known. The V and J calls and clone size come from that table; D and trimming were worked out from the DNA. This sample is represented by roughly 300,000 clones; approximately 90% of them were singletons. In total, the top ten clones hold over 2% of the sample.

These data originate in a study of blood T cell repertoires in COVID-19 (dated by TCRdb to 2020 to 2021). For context, the study as a whole: The collaborator samples originated in the United States, Italy and Spain and spanned the acute and convalescent phases of COVID-19. The prospective study material was composed of cDNA or gDNA derived from T cells, B-cell-depleted T cells, or PBMCs. The dataset comprised deeply sampled blood TCRbeta repertoires from subjects exposed to, actively infected with, or recovered from COVID-19. The repertoires were made available in a free public database intended to serve as a resource for research on the immune response to SARS-CoV-2. Samples came from the ongoing ImmuneRACE study (first 160 participants) plus 1,254 subjects from 6 global collaborators. A de-identified subject ID, COVID-19 status, age in years and sex were almost always included in the sample metadata. Where available, HLA class I and class II types were taken from metadata supplied by the sample provider and were not determined by assay-based typing. Broad study findings and their caveats: Clinical and demographic metadata were provided uncurated, with the amount varying by source and participant.

The V end loses 1 base and the J end loses 0 bases, and a stretch of 10 bases separates them. The CDR3 holds 16 amino acids from the cysteine to the phenylalanine. CDR3 DNA only is kept here, 48 bases in frame from base 1. CDR1 and CDR2 were assigned from the germline V gene as SGHNT and YENEEA. Participants in the prospective study were aged 18 to 89 years, lived in some 24 United States geographic areas, and enrolled through a virtual design. To assign participants to cohorts, the prospective study relied on clinical history that participants themselves reported in a screening survey and a study questionnaire. Mobile phlebotomists in the prospective study collected whole blood, serum and a nasopharyngeal or oropharyngeal swab from every participant. Prospective study participants could optionally give additional blood draws and questionnaires over an approximately two-month period. Before DNA extraction, blood samples from the prospective study were shipped at room temperature or frozen.

This TCR derives from a woman in her forties with acute COVID-19. The V and J genes are TRBV11-3 and TRBJ2-4, with TRBD2 tentatively as D gene (6 bases match). The material sequenced was PBMCs or T cells enriched from blood (not recorded which). The CDR3 here reads CASSLGMGGAKNIQYF. The nucleotide sequence is given as TGTGCCAGCAGCTTAGGTATGGGGGGAGCCAAAAACATTCAGTACTTC.